This T cell receptor beta chain stems from a study of blood T cell repertoires in COVID-19. This clone has just one count. Authors' methods: For nucleated cells, counts were estimated from reference gene primer amplification. The repertoire was sequenced with immunoSEQ multiplex PCR; TCRdb's copy has only in-frame clones and lacks some. V, J and clone size are taken as reported in that table, and D and trimming were inferred from the DNA itself. Of under 350,000 clones in the sample, over 85% are singletons; the top ten hold less than 2%. Those who participated ranged in age from roughly 18 to 89 years and resided in 24 US areas. In assigning cohorts, the study relied on participant-reported clinical history. Cohort 3 donors counted as recovered after two negative PCRs, clearance, or resolved symptoms. The V and J ends lost 7 bases and 7 bases, in that order; junction bases with no gene match: 8. This CDR3 is 13 amino acids long. Germline CDR1 is MNHEY and CDR2 is SVGAGI.

Sequences were obtained from PBMCs or T cells enriched from blood (not recorded which). The chain links TRBV6-5 to TRBJ2-7, with 9 bases aligning to TRBD1. This TCR came from an older woman who had recovered from COVID-19. The DNA of the CDR3 is TGTGCCAGCATACAGGGGGCTGAAGAAGAGCAGTACTTC. It specifies CASIQGAEEEQYF.